Listed below are T cell receptor beta chains from one sample, sequenced in a study of T-cell reconstitution after alpha-beta-depleted transplantation in children. MiXCR, run by TCRdb on the PCR reads, gives a single entry per CDR3 protein. The table shows approximately 230,000 distinct CDR3 sequences, with about 24% occurring only once. Sample: PBMCs, mostly from graft donor cells, taken 360 days after TCRalphabeta/CD19-depleted stem cell transplant. The receptor source for this set is a female patient between 2 and 10 years old who had a stem cell transplant for congenital amegakaryocytic thrombocytopenia, so the T cells may come from the graft donor. Both conserved end residues are part of each CDR3. D genes are given only for firm matches. Where a row states a size, it is once, few, many or the class of an expanded clone; other rows omit it.

length: 15; size: .; D: .; V: TRBV5-5; J: TRBJ2-5; CDR3: CASSSNPQGYETQYF; DNA: TGTGCCAGCAGCTCCAACCCTCAGGGGTACGAGACCCAGTACTTC
length: 15; size: .; D: .; V: TRBV4-2; J: TRBJ2-2; CDR3: CASSQARSNTGELFF; DNA: TGTGCCAGCAGCCAAGCCAGGTCCAACACCGGGGAGCTGTTTTTT
length: 14; size: .; D: .; V: TRBV6-1; J: TRBJ1-1; CDR3: CATGHSRNPGEAFF; DNA: TGTGCCACGGGACACTCCCGTAACCCGGGTGAAGCTTTCTTT
length: 16; size: few; D: TRBD1; V: TRBV10-3; J: TRBJ2-4; CDR3: CAISQQGNLAKNIQYF; DNA: TGTGCCATCAGCCAACAGGGGAACCTAGCCAAAAACATTCAGTACTTC
length: 14; size: .; D: TRBD2; V: TRBV12-3/TRBV12-4; J: TRBJ2-7; CDR3: CASGVAGPIYEQYF; DNA: TGTGCCTCTGGGGTAGCGGGGCCGATCTACGAGCAGTACTTC
length: 16; size: .; D: TRBD2; V: TRBV24-1; J: TRBJ2-5; CDR3: CATSDVLAGGQETQYF; DNA: TGTGCCACCAGTGACGTACTAGCGGGGGGGCAAGAGACCCAGTACTTC
length: 14; size: .; D: TRBD2; V: TRBV14; J: TRBJ2-1; CDR3: CATKKSGERNEQFF; DNA: TGTGCCACCAAAAAGAGCGGGGAGAGAAATGAGCAGTTCTTC
length: 13; size: few; D: .; V: TRBV15; J: TRBJ2-7; CDR3: CATSRDAWYEQYF; DNA: TGTGCCACCAGCAGAGATGCGTGGTACGAGCAGTACTTC
length: 15; size: .; D: TRBD1; V: TRBV12-3/TRBV12-4; J: TRBJ1-3; CDR3: CASTGTGFTGNTIYF; DNA: TGTGCCAGCACCGGGACAGGGTTCACTGGAAACACCATATATTTT
length: 16; size: few; D: TRBD2; V: TRBV24-1; J: TRBJ2-1; CDR3: CATSDVIAGRSLEQFF; DNA: TGTGCCACCAGTGATGTCATAGCGGGAAGGTCCCTCGAGCAGTTCTTC
length: 15; size: .; D: TRBD1; V: TRBV5-1; J: TRBJ1-1; CDR3: CASSLSTGEYTEAFF; DNA: TGCGCCAGCAGCTTGAGTACAGGGGAGTACACTGAAGCTTTCTTT
length: 16; size: .; D: .; V: TRBV4-1; J: TRBJ2-1; CDR3: CASSQGTSPLYNEQFF; DNA: TGCGCCAGCAGCCAAGGAACTAGCCCGCTTTACAATGAGCAGTTCTTC
length: 13; size: many; D: .; V: TRBV10-3; J: TRBJ2-1; CDR3: CAIRQTRDNEQFF; DNA: TGTGCCATCAGACAGACTAGAGACAATGAGCAGTTCTTC
length: 15; size: .; D: .; V: TRBV6-1; J: TRBJ2-5; CDR3: CASRPPGHIQETQYF; DNA: TGTGCCAGCAGGCCCCCGGGACACATCCAAGAGACGCAGTACTTC
length: 15; size: .; D: .; V: TRBV2; J: TRBJ2-5; CDR3: CASNTGAGPQETQYF; DNA: TGTGCCAGCAACACAGGGGCGGGACCCCAAGAGACCCAGTACTTC
length: 15; size: .; D: .; V: TRBV20-1; J: TRBJ2-3; CDR3: CSARMDLLPTDTQYF; DNA: TGCAGTGCTAGGATGGACCTCCTTCCCACAGATACGCAGTATTTT
length: 15; size: .; D: .; V: TRBV7-2; J: TRBJ1-6; CDR3: CASSLAVRVNSPLHF; DNA: TGTGCCAGCAGCTTAGCGGTCAGGGTAAATTCACCCCTCCACTTT
length: 14; size: .; D: .; V: TRBV10-2; J: TRBJ2-3; CDR3: CASSGRTPTGTQYF; DNA: TGCGCCAGCAGTGGGCGGACACCAACGGGTACGCAGTATTTT
length: 16; size: many; D: .; V: TRBV12-3/TRBV12-4; J: TRBJ2-2; CDR3: CASSHRRTLNTGELFF; DNA: TGTGCCAGCAGCCATCGTAGGACATTGAACACCGGGGAGCTGTTTTTT
length: 16; size: .; D: .; V: TRBV28; J: TRBJ2-1; CDR3: CASSKTLIPFYNEQFF; DNA: TGTGCCAGCAGTAAAACTTTGATCCCTTTCTACAATGAGCAGTTCTTC
length: 16; size: few; D: TRBD2; V: TRBV5-6; J: TRBJ2-3; CDR3: CASSWGGLAPTDTQYF; DNA: TGTGCCAGCAGCTGGGGGGGTTTAGCGCCCACAGATACGCAGTATTTT
length: 16; size: .; D: TRBD2; V: TRBV5-1; J: TRBJ2-5; CDR3: CASSYAKTSGEETQYF; DNA: TGCGCCAGCAGCTATGCCAAGACTAGCGGGGAAGAGACCCAGTACTTC
length: 14; size: .; D: .; V: TRBV20-1; J: TRBJ1-1; CDR3: CSARDGRGNTEAFF; DNA: TGCAGTGCTAGAGATGGCAGGGGGAACACTGAAGCTTTCTTT
length: 16; size: many; D: TRBD2; V: TRBV4-3; J: TRBJ2-1; CDR3: CASSQEPAGSYNEQFF; DNA: TGCGCCAGCAGCCAAGAACCAGCGGGGTCCTACAATGAGCAGTTCTTC
length: 14; size: .; D: .; V: TRBV4-1; J: TRBJ2-7; CDR3: CASSRPDAVYEQYF; DNA: TGCGCCAGCAGCAGGCCGGATGCTGTCTACGAGCAGTACTTC
length: 12; size: few; D: .; V: TRBV28; J: TRBJ2-7; CDR3: CASSSRMYEQYF; DNA: TGTGCCAGCAGTTCAAGGATGTACGAGCAGTACTTC
length: 16; size: .; D: .; V: TRBV5-1; J: TRBJ2-5; CDR3: CASSSLLRAPQETQYF; DNA: TGCGCCAGCAGCTCCCTCCTCCGGGCCCCTCAAGAGACCCAGTACTTC
length: 13; size: many; D: .; V: TRBV20-1; J: TRBJ1-4; CDR3: CSAPRGADEKLFF; DNA: TGCAGTGCCCCCAGGGGCGCGGATGAAAAACTGTTTTTT
length: 15; size: many; D: TRBD2; V: TRBV3-1; J: TRBJ2-1; CDR3: CASSPIAGLNNEQFF; DNA: TGTGCCAGCAGCCCCATAGCGGGACTAAACAATGAGCAGTTCTTC
length: 14; size: .; D: .; V: TRBV10-3; J: TRBJ2-5; CDR3: CAISELGKQETQYF; DNA: TGTGCCATCAGTGAGCTTGGGAAGCAAGAGACCCAGTACTTC
length: 13; size: .; D: .; V: TRBV20-1; J: TRBJ1-3; CDR3: CSASGGLGNTIYF; DNA: TGCAGTGCTAGCGGCGGGCTTGGAAACACCATATATTTT
length: 16; size: .; D: TRBD2; V: TRBV24-1; J: TRBJ2-3; CDR3: CATSDPGGERTDTQYF; DNA: TGTGCCACCAGTGATCCGGGGGGGGAGAGGACAGATACGCAGTATTTT
length: 14; size: .; D: TRBD1; V: TRBV12-3/TRBV12-4; J: TRBJ2-3; CDR3: CASRQGTAVQSQYF; DNA: TGTGCCAGCAGACAGGGGACAGCCGTCCAATCGCAGTATTTT
length: 14; size: .; D: TRBD1; V: TRBV30; J: TRBJ1-6; CDR3: CAWSKRDRARSLHF; DNA: TGTGCCTGGAGCAAACGGGACAGGGCGAGATCCCTCCACTTT
length: 14; size: few; D: .; V: TRBV29-1; J: TRBJ2-7; CDR3: CSAEGSGPSYEQYF; DNA: TGCAGCGCGGAGGGATCGGGTCCCTCCTACGAGCAGTACTTC
length: 13; size: many; D: TRBD1; V: TRBV25-1; J: TRBJ2-7; CDR3: CASSVGTGWEQYF; DNA: TGTGCCAGCAGTGTCGGGACAGGGTGGGAGCAGTACTTC
length: 14; size: .; D: .; V: TRBV2; J: TRBJ1-5; CDR3: CASSEWGGNQPQHF; DNA: TGTGCCAGCAGTGAGTGGGGAGGCAATCAGCCCCAGCATTTT
length: 17; size: few; D: TRBD1; V: TRBV11-2; J: TRBJ2-5; CDR3: CASSLVSAFRGRGAQYF; DNA: TGTGCCAGCAGCTTAGTATCGGCTTTCAGGGGGCGCGGGGCCCAGTACTTC
length: 15; size: few; D: .; V: TRBV29-1; J: TRBJ2-1; CDR3: CSALLAEPSYNEQFF; DNA: TGCAGCGCTCTCTTAGCGGAGCCCTCCTACAATGAGCAGTTCTTC
length: 14; size: .; D: .; V: TRBV3-1; J: TRBJ1-1; CDR3: CASSPRWMNTEAFF; DNA: TGTGCCAGCAGCCCACGGTGGATGAACACTGAAGCTTTCTTT